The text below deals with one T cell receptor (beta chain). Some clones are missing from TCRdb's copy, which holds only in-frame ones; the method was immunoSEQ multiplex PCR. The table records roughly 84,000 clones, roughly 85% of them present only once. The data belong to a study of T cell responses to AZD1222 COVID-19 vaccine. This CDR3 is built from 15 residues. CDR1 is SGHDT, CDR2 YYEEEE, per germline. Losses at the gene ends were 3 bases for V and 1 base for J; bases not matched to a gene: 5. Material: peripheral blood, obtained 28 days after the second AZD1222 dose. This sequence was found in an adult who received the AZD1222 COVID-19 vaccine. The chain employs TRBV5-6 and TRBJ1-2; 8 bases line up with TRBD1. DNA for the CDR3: TGTGCCAGCAGCTACTTGGACAGGGATAACTATGGCTACACCTTC. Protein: CASSYLDRDNYGYTF.